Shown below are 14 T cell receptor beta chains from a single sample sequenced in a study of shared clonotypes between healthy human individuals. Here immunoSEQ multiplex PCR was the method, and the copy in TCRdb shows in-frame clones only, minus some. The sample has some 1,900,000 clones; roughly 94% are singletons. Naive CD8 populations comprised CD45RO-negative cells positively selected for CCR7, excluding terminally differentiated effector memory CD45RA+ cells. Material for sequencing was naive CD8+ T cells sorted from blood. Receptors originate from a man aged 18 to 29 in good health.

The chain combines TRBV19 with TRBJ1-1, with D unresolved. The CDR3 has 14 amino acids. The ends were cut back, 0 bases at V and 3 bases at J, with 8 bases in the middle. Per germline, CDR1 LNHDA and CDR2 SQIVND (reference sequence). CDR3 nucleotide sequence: TGTGCCAGTAGTATAGAGGAAGGGCACACTGAAGCTTTCTTT. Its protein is CASSIEEGHTEAFF.

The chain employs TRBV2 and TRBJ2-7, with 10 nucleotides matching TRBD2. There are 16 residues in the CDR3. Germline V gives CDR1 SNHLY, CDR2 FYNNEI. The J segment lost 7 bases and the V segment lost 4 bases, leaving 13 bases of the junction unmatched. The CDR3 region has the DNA TGTGCCAGCAGTGTCGGAGCGGGAGGGCCTATCAGGGAGCAGTACTTC. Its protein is CASSVGAGGPIREQYF.

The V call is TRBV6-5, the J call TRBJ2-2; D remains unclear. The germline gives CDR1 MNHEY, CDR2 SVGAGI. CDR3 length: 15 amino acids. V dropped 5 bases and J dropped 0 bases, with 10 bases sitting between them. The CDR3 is CASSILTANTGELFF. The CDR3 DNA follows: TGTGCCAGCAGTATTCTGACCGCGAACACCGGGGAGCTGTTTTTT.

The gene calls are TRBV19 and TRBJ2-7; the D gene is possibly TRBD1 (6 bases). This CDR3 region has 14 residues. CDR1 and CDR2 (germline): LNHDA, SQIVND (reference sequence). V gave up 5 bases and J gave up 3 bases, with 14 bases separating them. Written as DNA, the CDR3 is TGTGCCAGTAGTTCCAGGACAGCGAACTACGAGCAGTACTTC. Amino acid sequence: CASSSRTANYEQYF. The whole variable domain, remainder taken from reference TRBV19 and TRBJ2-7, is DGGITQSPKYLFRKEGQNVTLSCEQNLNHDAMYWYRQDPGQGLRLIYYSQIVNDFQKGDIAEGYSVSREKKESFPLTVTSAQKNPTAFYLCASSSRTANYEQYFGPGTRLTVT.

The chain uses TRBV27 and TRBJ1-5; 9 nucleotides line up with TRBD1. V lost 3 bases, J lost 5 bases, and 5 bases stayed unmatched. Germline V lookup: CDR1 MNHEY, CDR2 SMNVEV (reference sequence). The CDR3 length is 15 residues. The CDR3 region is CASSFSRTGDQPQHF. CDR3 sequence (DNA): TGTGCCAGCAGTTTCTCTCGGACAGGGGATCAGCCCCAGCATTTT.

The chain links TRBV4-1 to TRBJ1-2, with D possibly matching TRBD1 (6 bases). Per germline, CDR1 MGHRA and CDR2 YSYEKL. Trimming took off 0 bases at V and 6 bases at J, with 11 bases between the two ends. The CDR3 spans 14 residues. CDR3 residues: CASSQDGGADGYTF. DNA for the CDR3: TGCGCCAGCAGCCAAGATGGGGGCGCCGATGGCTACACCTTC.

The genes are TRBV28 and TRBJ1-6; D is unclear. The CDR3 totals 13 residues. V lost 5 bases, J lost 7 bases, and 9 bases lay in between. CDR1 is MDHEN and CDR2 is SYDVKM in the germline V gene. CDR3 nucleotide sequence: TGTGCCAGCAGTATAGATGGAAATTCACCCCTCCACTTT. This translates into CASSIDGNSPLHF.

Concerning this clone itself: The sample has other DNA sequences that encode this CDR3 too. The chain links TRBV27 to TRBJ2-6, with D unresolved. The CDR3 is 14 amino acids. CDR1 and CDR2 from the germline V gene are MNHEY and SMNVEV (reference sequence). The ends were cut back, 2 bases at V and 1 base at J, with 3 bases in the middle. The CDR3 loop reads CASSLISGANVLTF. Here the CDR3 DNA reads TGTGCCAGCAGTTTAATTTCTGGGGCCAACGTCCTGACTTTC.

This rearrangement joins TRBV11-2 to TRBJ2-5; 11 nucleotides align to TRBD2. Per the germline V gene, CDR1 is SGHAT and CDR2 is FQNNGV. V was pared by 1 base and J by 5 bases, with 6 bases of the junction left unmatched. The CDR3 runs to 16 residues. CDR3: CASSLVASGGRETQYF. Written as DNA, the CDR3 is TGTGCCAGCAGCTTAGTGGCTAGCGGGGGGCGGGAGACCCAGTACTTC.

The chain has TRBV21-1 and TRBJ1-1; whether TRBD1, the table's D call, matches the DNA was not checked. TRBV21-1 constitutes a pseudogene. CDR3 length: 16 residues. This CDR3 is CASSIRDREMNTEAFF. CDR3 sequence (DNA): TGTGCCAGCAGCATCCGGGACAGGGAGATGAACACTGAAGCTTTCTTT.

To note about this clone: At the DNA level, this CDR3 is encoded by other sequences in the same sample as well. The CDR3 spells CASSPTVTYEQYF. CDR3 DNA sequence: TGTGCCAGCAGTCCGACGGTCACCTACGAGCAGTACTTC. The rearrangement links TRBV27 to TRBJ2-7; D not resolved. Germline CDR1 is MNHEY and CDR2 is SMNVEV (reference sequence). The length of the CDR3 is 13 residues. The ends were cut back, 5 bases at V and 2 bases at J, with 10 bases in the middle.

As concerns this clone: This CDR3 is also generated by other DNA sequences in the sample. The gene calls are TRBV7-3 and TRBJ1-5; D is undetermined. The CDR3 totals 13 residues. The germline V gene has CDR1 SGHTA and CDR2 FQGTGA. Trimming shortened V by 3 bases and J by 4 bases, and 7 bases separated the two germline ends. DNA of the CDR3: TGTGCCAGCAGCTTGAGCGGAAATCAGCCCCAGCATTTT. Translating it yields CASSLSGNQPQHF.

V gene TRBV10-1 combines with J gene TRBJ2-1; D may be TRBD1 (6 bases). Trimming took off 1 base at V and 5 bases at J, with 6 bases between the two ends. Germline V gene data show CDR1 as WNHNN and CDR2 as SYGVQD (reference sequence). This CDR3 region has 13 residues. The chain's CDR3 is CASSEWTDNEQFF. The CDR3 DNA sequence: TGCGCCAGCAGTGAGTGGACAGACAATGAGCAGTTCTTC.

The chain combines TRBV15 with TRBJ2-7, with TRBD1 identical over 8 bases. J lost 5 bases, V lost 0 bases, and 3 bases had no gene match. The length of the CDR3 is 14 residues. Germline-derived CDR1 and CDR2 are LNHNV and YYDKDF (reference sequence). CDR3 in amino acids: CATSRDKDRDEQYF. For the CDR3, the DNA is TGTGCCACCAGCAGAGACAAGGACAGGGACGAGCAGTACTTC. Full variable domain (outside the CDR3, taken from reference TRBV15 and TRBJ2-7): DAMVIQNPRYQVTQFGKPVTLSCSQTLNHNVMYWYQQKSSQAPKLLFHYYDKDFNNEADTPDNFQSRRPNTSFCFLDIRSPGLGDTAMYLCATSRDKDRDEQYFGPGTRLTVT.